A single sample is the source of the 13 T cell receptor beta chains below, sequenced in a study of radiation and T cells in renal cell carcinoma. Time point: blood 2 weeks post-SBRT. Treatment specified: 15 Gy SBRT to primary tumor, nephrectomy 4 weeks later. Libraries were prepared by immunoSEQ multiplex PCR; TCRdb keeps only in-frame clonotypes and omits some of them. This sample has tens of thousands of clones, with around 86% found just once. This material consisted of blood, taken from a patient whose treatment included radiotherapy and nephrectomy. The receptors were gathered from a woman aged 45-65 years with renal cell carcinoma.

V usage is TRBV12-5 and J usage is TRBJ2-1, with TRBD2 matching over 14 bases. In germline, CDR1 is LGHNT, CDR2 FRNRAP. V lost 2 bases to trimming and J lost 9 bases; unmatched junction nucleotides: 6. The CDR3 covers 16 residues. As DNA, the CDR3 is TGTGCTAGTGGTTTGCTGACTAGCGGGGGGGTTGGTGAGCAGTTCTTC. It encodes CASGLLTSGGVGEQFF.

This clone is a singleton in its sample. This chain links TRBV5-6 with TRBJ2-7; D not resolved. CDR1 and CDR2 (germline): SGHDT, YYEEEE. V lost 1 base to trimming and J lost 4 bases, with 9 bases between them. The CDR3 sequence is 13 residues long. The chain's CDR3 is CASSLYSGYEQYF. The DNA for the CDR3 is TGTGCCAGCAGCTTGTATTCGGGTTACGAGCAGTACTTC.

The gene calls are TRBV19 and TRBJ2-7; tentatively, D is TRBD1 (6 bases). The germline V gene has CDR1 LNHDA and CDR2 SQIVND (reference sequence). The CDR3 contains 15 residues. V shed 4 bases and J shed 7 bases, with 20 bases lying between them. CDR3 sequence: CASSTQGSPGMEQYF. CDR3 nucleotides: TGTGCCAGTAGTACGCAGGGGAGCCCGGGAATGGAGCAGTACTTC.

CDR3 loop: CASPKTHYSGNTIYF. The CDR3 DNA reads as TGTGCCAGCCCCAAGACGCACTACTCTGGAAACACCATATATTTT. V gene TRBV28 combines with J gene TRBJ1-3; D not certain. From germline, CDR1 is MDHEN and CDR2 SYDVKM. The CDR3 covers 15 residues. The germline V and J ends were trimmed by 8 bases and 0 bases, with 14 bases remaining between them.

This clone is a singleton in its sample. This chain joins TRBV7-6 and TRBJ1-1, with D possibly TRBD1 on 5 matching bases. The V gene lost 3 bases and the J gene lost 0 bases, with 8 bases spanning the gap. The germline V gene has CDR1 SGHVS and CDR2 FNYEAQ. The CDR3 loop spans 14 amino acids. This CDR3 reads CASSFDSMNTEAFF. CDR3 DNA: TGTGCCAGCAGCTTCGACAGCATGAACACTGAAGCTTTCTTT.

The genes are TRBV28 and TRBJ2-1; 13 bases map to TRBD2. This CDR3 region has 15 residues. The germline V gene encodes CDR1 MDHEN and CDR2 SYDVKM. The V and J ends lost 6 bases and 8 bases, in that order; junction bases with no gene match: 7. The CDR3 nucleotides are TGTGCCAGCAGGCCAACTAGCGGGGGGGCCTATGAGCAGTTCTTC. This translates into CASRPTSGGAYEQFF.

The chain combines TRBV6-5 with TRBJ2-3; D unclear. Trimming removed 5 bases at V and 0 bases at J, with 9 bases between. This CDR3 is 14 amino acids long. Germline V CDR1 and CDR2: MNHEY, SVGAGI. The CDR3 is CASSGDWSTDTQYF. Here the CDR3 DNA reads TGTGCCAGCAGTGGAGACTGGAGCACAGATACGCAGTATTTT.

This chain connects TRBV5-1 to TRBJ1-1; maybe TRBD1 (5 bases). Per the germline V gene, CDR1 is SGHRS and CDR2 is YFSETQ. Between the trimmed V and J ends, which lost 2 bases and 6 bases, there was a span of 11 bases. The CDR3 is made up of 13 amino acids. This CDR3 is CASSFGGYSEAFF. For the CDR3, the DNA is TGCGCCAGCAGCTTCGGGGGGTACTCTGAAGCTTTCTTT.

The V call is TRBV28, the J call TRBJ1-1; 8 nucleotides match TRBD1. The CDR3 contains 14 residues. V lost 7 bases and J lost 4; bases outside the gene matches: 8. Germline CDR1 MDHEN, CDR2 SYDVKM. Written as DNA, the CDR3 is TGTGCCAGCATGCAGGGGGCGCGGAGCACTGAAGCTTTCTTT. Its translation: CASMQGARSTEAFF.

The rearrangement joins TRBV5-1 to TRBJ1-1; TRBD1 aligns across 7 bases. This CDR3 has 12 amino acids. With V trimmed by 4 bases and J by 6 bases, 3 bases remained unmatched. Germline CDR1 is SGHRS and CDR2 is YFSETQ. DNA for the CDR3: TGCGCCAGCAGCATAGGGACAGCTGAAGCTTTCTTT. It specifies CASSIGTAEAFF.

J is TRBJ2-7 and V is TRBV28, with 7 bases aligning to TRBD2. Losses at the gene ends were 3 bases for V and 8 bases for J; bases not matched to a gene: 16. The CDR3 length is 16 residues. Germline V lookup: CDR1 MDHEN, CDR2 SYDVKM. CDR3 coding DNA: TGTGCCAGCAGTTTGGGTAGGGAGGGGACCCCTCTAAAGCAGTACTTC. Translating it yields CASSLGREGTPLKQYF.

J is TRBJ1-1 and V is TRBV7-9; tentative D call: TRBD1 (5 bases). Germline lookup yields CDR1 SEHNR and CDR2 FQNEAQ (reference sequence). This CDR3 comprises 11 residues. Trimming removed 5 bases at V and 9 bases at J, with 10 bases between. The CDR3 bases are TGTGCCAGCAGCCCCGGGGCCAAAGCTTTCTTT. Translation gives CASSPGAKAFF.

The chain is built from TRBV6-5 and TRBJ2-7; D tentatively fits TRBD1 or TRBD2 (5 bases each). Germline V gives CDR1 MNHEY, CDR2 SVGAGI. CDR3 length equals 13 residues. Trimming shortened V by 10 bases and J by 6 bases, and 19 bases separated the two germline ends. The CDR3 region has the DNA TGTGCCACCGGGGCCGCAAGGGTAAGCGAGCAGTACTTC. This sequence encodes CATGAARVSEQYF.